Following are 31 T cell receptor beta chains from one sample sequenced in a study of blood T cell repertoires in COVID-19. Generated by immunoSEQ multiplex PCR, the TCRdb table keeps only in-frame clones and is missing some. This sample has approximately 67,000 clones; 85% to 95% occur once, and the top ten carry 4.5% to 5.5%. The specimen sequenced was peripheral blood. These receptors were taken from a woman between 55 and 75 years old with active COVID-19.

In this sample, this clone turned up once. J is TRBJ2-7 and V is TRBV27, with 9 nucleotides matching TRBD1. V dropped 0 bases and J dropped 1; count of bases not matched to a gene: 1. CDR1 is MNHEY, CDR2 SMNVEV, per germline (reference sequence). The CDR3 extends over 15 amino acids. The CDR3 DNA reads TGTGCCAGCAGTTTATCCGGGACAGGGTCCTACGAGCAGTACTTC. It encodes CASSLSGTGSYEQYF.

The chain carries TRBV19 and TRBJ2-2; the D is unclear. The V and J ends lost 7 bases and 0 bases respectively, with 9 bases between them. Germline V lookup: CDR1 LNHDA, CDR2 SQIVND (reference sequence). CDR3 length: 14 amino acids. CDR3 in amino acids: CASTLGSNTGELFF. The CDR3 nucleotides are TGTGCCAGTACCCTAGGATCGAACACCGGGGAGCTGTTTTTT.

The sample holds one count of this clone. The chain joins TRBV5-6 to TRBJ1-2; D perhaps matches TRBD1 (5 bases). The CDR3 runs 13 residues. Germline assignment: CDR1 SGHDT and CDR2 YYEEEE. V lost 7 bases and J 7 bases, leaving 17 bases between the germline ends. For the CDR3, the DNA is TGTGCCAGCGGGCCTATTGAGGGACTTGGCTACACCTTC. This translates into CASGPIEGLGYTF. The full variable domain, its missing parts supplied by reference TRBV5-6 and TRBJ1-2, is DAGVTQSPTHLIKTRGQQVTLRCSPKSGHDTVSWYQQALGQGPQFIFQYYEEEERQRGNFPDRFSGHQFPNYSSELNVNALLLGDSALYLCASGPIEGLGYTFGSGTRLTVV.

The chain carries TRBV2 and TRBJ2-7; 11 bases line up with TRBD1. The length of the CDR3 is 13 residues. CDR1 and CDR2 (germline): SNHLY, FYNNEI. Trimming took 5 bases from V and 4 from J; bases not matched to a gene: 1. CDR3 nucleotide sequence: TGTGCCAGCAGTAGGGACAGGGGGTACGAGCAGTACTTC. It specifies CASSRDRGYEQYF.

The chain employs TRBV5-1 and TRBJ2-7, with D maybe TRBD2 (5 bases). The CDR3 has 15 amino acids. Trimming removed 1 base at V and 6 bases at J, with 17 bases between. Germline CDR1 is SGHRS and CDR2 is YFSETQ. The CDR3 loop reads CASSLRVSENSEQYF. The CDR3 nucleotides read TGCGCCAGCAGCTTGCGGGTTAGCGAGAACTCCGAGCAGTACTTC.

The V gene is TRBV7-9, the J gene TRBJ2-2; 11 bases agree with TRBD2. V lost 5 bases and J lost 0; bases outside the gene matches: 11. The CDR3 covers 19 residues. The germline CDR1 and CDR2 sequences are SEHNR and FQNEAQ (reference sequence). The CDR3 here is CASSQRLAGNRANTGELFF. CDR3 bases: TGTGCCAGCAGCCAACGACTAGCGGGAAACCGCGCGAACACCGGGGAGCTGTTTTTT.

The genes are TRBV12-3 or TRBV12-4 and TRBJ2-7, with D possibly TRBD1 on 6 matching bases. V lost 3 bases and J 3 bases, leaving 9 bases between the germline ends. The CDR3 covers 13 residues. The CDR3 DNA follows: TGTGCCAGCAGTTTCCAGGGGCACTACGAGCAGTACTTC. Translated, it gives CASSFQGHYEQYF.

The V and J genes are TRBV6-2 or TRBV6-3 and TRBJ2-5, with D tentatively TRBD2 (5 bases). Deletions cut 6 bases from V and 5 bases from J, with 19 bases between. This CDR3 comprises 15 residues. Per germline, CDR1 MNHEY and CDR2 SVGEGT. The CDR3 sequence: CASSRLERARETQYF. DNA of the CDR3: TGTGCCAGCAGCCGCCTGGAGAGGGCTAGGGAGACCCAGTACTTC.

The CDR3, as DNA: TGTGCCAGCAGCTTCGAGACTAGCGCTACAGATACGCAGTATTTT. Amino acid sequence: CASSFETSATDTQYF. The chain uses TRBV5-6 and TRBJ2-3, with TRBD2 matching over 8 bases. Germline trimming cut 2 bases from V and 3 bases from J; bases unmatched to any gene: 5. CDR1 and CDR2 from the germline V gene are SGHDT and YYEEEE. The CDR3 is made up of 15 amino acids.

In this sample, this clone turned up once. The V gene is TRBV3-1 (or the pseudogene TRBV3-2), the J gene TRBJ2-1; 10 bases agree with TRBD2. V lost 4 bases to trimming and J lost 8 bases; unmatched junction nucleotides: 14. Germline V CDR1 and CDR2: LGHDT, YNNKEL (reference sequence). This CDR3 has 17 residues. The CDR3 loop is CASSPSSGSFIRDEQFF. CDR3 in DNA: TGTGCCAGCAGCCCATCTAGCGGGAGTTTTATAAGGGATGAGCAGTTCTTC.

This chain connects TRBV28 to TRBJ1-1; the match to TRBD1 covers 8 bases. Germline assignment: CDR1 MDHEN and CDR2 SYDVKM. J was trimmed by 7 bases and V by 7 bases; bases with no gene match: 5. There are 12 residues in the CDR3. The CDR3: CASKPTGGEAFF. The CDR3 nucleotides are TGTGCCAGCAAACCCACAGGGGGTGAAGCTTTCTTT.

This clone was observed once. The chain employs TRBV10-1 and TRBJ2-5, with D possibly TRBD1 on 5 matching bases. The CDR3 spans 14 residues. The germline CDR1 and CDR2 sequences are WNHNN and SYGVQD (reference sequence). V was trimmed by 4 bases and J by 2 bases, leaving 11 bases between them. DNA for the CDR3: TGCGCCAGCAGTGGTTGGACAAGTCAAGAGACCCAGTACTTC. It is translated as CASSGWTSQETQYF.

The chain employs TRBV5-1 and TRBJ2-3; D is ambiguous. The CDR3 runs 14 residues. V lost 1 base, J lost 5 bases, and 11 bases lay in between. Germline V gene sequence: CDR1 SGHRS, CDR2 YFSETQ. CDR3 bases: TGCGCCAGCAGCTTGTGGCAGGTAGGAGATACGCAGTATTTT. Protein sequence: CASSLWQVGDTQYF.

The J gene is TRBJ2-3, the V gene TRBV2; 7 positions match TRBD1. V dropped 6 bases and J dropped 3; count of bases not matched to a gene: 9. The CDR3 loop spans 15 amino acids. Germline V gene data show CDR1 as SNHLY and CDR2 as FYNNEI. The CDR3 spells CASRPFTGATDTQYF. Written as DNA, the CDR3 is TGTGCCAGCAGACCCTTTACAGGGGCGACAGATACGCAGTATTTT.

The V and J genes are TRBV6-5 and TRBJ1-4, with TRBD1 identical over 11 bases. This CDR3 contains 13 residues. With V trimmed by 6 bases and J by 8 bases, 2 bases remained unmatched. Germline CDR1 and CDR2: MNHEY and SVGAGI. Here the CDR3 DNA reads TGTGCCAGCAGCCGGGACAGGGGGGAAAAACTGTTTTTT. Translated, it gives CASSRDRGEKLFF.

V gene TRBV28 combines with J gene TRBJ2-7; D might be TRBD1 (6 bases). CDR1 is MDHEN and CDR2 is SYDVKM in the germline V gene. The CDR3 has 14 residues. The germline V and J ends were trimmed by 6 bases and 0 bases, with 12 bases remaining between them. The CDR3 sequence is CASRWTVSSYEQYF. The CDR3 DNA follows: TGTGCCAGCAGATGGACAGTGAGCTCCTACGAGCAGTACTTC. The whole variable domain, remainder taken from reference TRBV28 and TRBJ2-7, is DVKVTQSSRYLVKRTGEKVFLECVQDMDHENMFWYRQDPGLGLRLIYFSYDVKMKEKGDIPEGYSVSREKKERFSLILESASTNQTSMYLCASRWTVSSYEQYFGPGTRLTVT.

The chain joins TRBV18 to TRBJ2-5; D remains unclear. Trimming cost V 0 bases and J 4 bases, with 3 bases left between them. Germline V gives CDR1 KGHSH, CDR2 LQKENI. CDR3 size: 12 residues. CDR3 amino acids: CASSPPGETQYF. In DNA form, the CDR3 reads TGTGCCAGCTCACCACCCGGAGAGACCCAGTACTTC. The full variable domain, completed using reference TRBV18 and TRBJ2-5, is NAGVMQNPRHLVRRRGQEARLRCSPMKGHSHVYWYRQLPEEGLKFMVYLQKENIIDESGMPKERFSAEFPKEGPSILRIQQVVRGDSAAYFCASSPPGETQYFGPGTRLLVL.

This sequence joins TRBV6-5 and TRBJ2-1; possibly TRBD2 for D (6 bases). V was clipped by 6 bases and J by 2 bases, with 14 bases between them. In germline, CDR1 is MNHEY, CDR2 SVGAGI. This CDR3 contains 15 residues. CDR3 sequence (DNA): TGTGCCAGCAGGCTGAGGGCGGGAACCTACAATGAGCAGTTCTTC. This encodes CASRLRAGTYNEQFF.

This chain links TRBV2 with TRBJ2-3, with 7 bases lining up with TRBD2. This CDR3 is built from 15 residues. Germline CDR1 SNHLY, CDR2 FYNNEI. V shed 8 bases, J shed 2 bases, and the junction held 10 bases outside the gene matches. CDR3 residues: CASGGDWTHTDTQYF. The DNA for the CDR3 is TGTGCCAGCGGGGGGGACTGGACCCACACAGATACGCAGTATTTT.

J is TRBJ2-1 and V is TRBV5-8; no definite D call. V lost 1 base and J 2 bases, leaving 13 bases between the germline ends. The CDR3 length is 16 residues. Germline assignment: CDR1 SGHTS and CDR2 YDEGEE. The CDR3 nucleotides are TGTGCCAGCAGCTTGTCCAGAATCCCGACCTACAATGAGCAGTTCTTC. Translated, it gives CASSLSRIPTYNEQFF.

This CDR3 is CASSLFGGPTGELFF. CDR3 DNA sequence: TGTGCCAGCAGCCTCTTCGGAGGACCCACCGGGGAGCTGTTTTTT. This chain connects TRBV5-6 to TRBJ2-2; D might be TRBD2 (5 bases). The CDR3 consists of 15 residues. V lost 4 bases, J lost 4 bases, and 14 bases lay in between. Germline V gene data show CDR1 as SGHDT and CDR2 as YYEEEE.

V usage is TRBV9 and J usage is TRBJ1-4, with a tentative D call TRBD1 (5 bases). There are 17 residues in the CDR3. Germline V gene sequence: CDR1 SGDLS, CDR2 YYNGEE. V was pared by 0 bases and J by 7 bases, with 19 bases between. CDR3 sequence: CASSVADPQGGSEKLFF. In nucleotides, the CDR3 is TGTGCCAGCAGCGTAGCCGATCCTCAGGGAGGGAGTGAAAAACTGTTTTTT.

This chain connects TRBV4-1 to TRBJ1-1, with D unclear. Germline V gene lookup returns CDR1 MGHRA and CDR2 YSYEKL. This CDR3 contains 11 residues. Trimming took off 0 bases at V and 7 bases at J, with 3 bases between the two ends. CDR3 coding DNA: TGCGCCAGCAGCCAAGATCTTGAAGCTTTCTTT. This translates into CASSQDLEAFF.

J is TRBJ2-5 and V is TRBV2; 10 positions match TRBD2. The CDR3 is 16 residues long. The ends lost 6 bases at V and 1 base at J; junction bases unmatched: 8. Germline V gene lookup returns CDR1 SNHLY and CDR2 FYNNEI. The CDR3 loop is CASRILAGGFQETQYF. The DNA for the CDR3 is TGTGCCAGCAGAATCTTAGCGGGAGGTTTCCAAGAGACCCAGTACTTC.

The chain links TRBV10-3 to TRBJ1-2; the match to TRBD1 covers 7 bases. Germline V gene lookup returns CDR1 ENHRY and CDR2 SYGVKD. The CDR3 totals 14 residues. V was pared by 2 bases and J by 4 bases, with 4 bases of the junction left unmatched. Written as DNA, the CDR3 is TGTGCCATCAGTGAGCCCAGGGGGAGCTATGGCTACACCTTC. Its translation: CAISEPRGSYGYTF.

CDR3 sequence reads: CSVARANTEAFF. CDR3 DNA: TGCAGCGTAGCCAGGGCCAACACTGAAGCTTTCTTT. The chain employs TRBV29-1 and TRBJ1-1; D might be TRBD1 (5 bases). Germline V gives CDR1 SQVTM, CDR2 ANQGSEA. Trimming removed 6 bases from V and 2 bases from J, with 10 bases in between. This CDR3 spans 12 amino acids.

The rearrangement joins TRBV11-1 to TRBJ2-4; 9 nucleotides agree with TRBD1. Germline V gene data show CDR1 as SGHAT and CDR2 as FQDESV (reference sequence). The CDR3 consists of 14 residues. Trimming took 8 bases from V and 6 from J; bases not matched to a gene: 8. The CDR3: CASAERTGVNIQYF. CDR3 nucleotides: TGTGCCAGCGCCGAAAGGACAGGGGTAAACATTCAGTACTTC.

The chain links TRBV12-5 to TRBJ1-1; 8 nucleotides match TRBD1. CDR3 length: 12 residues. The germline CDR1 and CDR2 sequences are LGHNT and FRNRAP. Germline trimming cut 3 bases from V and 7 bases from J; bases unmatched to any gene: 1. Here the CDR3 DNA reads TGTGCTAGTGGTTTTACAGGGGGTGAAGCTTTCTTT. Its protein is CASGFTGGEAFF.

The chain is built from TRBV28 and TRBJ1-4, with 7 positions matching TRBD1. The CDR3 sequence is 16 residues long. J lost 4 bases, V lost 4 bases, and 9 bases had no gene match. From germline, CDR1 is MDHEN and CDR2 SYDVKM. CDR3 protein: CASSSPGGSLNEKLFF. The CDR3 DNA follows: TGTGCCAGCAGTTCACCAGGGGGTTCCCTTAATGAAAAACTGTTTTTT.

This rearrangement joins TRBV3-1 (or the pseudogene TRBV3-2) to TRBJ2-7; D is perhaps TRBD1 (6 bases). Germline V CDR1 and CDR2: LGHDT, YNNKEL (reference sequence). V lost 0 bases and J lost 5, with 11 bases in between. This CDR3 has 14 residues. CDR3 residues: CASSQEYRVDEQYF. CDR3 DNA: TGTGCCAGCAGCCAAGAGTACAGGGTCGACGAGCAGTACTTC.

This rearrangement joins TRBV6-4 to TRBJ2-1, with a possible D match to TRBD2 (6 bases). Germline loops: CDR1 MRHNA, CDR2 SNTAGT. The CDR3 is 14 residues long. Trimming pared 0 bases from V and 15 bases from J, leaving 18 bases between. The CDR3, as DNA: TGTGCCAGCAGTGACTCCCACCCGACTAGAGACCTGTTCTTC. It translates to CASSDSHPTRDLFF.